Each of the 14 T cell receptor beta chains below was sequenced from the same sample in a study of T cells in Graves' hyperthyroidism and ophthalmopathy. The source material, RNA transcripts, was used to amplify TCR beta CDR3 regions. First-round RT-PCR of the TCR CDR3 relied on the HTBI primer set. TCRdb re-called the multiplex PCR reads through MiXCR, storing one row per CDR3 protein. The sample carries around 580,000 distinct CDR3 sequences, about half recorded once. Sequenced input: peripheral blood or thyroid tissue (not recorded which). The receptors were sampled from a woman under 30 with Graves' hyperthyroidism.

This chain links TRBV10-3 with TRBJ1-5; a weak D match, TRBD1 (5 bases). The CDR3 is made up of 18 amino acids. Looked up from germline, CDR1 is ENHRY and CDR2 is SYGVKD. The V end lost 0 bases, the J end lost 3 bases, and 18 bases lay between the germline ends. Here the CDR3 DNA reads TGTGCCATCAGTGAGTCAGGACGGGGGGGGGATGTCAATCAGCCCCAGCATTTT. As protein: CAISESGRGGDVNQPQHF.

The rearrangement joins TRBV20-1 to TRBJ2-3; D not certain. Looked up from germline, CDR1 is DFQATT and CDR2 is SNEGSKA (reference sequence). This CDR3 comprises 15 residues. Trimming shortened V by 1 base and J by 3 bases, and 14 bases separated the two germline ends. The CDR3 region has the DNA TGCAGTGCTAGAGCCCCCCCAAGGCGGACAGATACGCAGTATTTT. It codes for CSARAPPRRTDTQYF.

The CDR3 DNA reads TGTGCCAGCAGCTTACGGCTCAATGAAAAACTGTTTTTT. It translates to CASSLRLNEKLFF. V usage is TRBV7-9 and J usage is TRBJ1-4; D is unclear. V was trimmed by 2 bases and J by 5 bases, leaving 6 bases between them. Germline V lookup: CDR1 SEHNR, CDR2 FQNEAQ (reference sequence). This CDR3 region has 13 residues.

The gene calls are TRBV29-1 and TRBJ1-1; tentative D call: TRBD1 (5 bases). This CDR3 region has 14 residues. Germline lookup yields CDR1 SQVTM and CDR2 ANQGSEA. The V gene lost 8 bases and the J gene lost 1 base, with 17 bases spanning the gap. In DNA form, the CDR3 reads TGCAGCTTGGTGACAGACCCCACGAACACTGAAGCTTTCTTT. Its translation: CSLVTDPTNTEAFF.

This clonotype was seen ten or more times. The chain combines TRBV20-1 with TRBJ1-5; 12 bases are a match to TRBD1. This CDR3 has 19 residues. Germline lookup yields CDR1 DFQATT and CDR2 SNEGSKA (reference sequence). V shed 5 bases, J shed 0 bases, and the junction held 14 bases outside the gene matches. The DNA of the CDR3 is TGCAGTGCTCATAACCCCCGGGACAGGGGGCTAAATAGCAATCAGCCCCAGCATTTT. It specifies CSAHNPRDRGLNSNQPQHF.

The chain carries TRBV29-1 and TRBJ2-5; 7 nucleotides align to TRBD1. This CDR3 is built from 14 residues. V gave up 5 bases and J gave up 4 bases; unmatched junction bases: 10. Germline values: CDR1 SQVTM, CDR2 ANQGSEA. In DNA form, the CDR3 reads TGCAGCGTTAGGGCAGGGGGTCGGGCAGAGACCCAGTACTTC. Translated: CSVRAGGRAETQYF.

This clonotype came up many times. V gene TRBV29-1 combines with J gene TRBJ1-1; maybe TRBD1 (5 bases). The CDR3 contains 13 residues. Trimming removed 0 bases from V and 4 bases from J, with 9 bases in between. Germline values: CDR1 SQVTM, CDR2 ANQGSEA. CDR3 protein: CSVEDGRVTEAFF. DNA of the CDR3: TGCAGCGTTGAAGATGGCAGGGTCACTGAAGCTTTCTTT.

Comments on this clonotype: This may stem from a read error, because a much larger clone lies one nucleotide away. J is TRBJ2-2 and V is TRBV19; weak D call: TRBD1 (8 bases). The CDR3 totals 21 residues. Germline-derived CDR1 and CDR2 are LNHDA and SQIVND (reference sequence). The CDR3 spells CARQRCGEDREGHPNTGELFF. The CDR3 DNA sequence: TGTGCCAGGCAACGATGTGGGGAGGACAGGGAGGGACACCCGAACACCGGGGAACTGTTTTTT.

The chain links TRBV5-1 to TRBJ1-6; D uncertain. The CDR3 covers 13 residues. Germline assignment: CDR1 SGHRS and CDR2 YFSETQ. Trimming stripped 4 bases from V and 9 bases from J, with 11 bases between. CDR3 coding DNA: TGCGCCAGCAGCCTACCCGGACTTTCACCCCTCCACTTT. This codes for CASSLPGLSPLHF.

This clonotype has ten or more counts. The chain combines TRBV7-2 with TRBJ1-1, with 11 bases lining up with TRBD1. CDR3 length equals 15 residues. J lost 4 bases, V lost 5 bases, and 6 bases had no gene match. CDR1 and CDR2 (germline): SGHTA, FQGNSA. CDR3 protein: CASSGGGQGGTEAFF. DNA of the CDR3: TGTGCCAGCAGCGGGGGGGGACAGGGGGGCACTGAAGCTTTCTTT.

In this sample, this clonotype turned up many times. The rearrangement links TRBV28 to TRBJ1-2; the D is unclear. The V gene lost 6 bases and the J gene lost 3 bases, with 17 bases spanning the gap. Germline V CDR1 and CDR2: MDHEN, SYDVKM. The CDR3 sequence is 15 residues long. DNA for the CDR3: TGTGCCAGCAGCCAAGTGCATGGCGAGCACTATGGCTACACCTTC. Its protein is CASSQVHGEHYGYTF.

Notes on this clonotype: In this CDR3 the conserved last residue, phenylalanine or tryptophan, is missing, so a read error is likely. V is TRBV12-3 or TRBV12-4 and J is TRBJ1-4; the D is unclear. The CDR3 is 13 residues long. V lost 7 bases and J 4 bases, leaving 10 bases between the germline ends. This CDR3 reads CASTPGRNEKLFS. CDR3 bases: TGTGCCAGCACCCCCGGACGTAATGAAAAACTGTTTTCT.

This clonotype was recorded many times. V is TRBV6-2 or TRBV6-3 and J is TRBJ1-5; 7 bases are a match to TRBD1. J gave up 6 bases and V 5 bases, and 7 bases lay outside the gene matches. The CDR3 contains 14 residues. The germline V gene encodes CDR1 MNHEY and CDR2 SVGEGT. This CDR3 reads CASSQDRPGQPQHF. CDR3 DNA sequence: TGTGCCAGCAGTCAGGACAGGCCAGGTCAGCCCCAGCATTTT.

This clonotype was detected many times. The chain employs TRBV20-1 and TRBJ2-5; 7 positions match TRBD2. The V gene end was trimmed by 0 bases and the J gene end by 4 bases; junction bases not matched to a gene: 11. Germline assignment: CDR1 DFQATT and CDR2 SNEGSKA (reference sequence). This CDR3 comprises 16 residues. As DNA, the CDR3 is TGCAGTGCTAGAGATGGGAGGGCCCGGCAGCTAGAGACCCAGTACTTC. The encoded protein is CSARDGRARQLETQYF.